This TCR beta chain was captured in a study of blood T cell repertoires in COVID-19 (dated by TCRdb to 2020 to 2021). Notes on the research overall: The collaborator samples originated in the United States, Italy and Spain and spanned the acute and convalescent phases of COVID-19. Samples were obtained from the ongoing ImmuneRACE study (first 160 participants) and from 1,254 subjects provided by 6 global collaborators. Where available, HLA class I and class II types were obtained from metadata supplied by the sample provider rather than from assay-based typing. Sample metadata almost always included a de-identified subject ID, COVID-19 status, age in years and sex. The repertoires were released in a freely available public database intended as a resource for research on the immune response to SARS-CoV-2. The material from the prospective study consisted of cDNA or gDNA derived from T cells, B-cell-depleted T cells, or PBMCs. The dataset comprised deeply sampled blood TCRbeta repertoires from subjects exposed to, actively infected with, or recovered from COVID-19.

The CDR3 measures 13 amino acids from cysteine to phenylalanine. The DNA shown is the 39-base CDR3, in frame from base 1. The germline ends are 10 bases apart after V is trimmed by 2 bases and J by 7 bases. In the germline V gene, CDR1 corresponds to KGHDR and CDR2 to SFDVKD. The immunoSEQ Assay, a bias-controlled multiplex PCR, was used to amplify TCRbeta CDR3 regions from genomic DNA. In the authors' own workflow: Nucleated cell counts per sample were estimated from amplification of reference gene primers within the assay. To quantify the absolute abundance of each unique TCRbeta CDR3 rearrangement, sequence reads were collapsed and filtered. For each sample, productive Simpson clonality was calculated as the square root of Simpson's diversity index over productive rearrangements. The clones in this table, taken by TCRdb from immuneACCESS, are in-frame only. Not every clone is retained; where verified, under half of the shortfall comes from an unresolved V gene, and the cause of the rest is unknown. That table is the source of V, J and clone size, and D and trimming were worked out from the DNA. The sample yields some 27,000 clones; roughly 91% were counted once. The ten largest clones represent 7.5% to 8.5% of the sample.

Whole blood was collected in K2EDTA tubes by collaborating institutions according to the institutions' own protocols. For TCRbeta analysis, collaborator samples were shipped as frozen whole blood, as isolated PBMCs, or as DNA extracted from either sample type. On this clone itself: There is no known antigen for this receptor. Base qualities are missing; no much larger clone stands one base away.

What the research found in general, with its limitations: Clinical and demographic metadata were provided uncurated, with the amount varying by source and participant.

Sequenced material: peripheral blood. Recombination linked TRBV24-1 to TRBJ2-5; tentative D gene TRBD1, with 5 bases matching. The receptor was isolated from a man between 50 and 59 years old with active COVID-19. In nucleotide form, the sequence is TGTGCCACCAGTGATTGGCAGGGTTGGACCCAGTACTTC. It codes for CATSDWQGWTQYF.